Below, 20 T cell receptor beta chains from the same sample are listed, as sequenced in a study of shared clonotypes between healthy human individuals. The repertoire was sequenced with immunoSEQ multiplex PCR; TCRdb's copy has only in-frame clones and lacks some. The sample holds 950,000 to 1,100,000 clones, about 75% seen once. Sequenced material: memory CD4+ T cells sorted from blood. As for subset: CD45RA-negative fraction. Every receptor here comes from a man aged 18-30 years in good health.

The CDR3 reads CATSREQGNQPQHF. The CDR3 nucleotides are TGTGCCACCAGCAGAGAACAGGGCAATCAGCCCCAGCATTTT. The chain is built from TRBV15 and TRBJ1-5, with D tentatively TRBD1 (5 bases). Per the germline V gene, CDR1 is LNHNV and CDR2 is YYDKDF (reference sequence). The length of the CDR3 is 14 residues. V was shortened by 0 bases and J by 2 bases, with 5 bases between the two germline ends.

The chain links TRBV9 to TRBJ1-6; D unclear. CDR1 and CDR2 from the germline V gene are SGDLS and YYNGEE. Trimming took 4 bases from V and 7 from J, leaving 15 bases between them. The CDR3 covers 15 residues. CDR3 sequence: CASSTLVGSNSPLHF. The CDR3 DNA reads TGTGCCAGCAGCACCCTGGTGGGGTCCAATTCACCCCTCCACTTT. Full variable domain (missing parts from reference TRBV9 and TRBJ1-6): DSGVTQTPKHLITATGQRVTLRCSPRSGDLSVYWYQQSLDQGLQFLIQYYNGEERAKGNILERFSAQQFPDLHSELNLSSLELGDSALYFCASSTLVGSNSPLHFGNGTRLTVT.

The chain joins TRBV5-6 to TRBJ2-2; D call uncertain. Looked up from germline, CDR1 is SGHDT and CDR2 is YYEEEE. The CDR3 has 15 amino acids. V was pared by 0 bases and J by 5 bases, with 11 bases between. CDR3 amino acids: CASSLEFWGTGELFF. The CDR3 DNA reads TGTGCCAGCAGCTTGGAATTTTGGGGAACCGGGGAGCTGTTTTTT.

This clone was counted a few times. The chain has TRBV7-9 and TRBJ2-3; D is perhaps TRBD2 (5 bases). Per the germline V gene, CDR1 is SEHNR and CDR2 is FQNEAQ (reference sequence). The germline V and J ends were trimmed by 3 bases and 6 bases, with 13 bases remaining between them. The CDR3 covers 14 residues. The DNA of the CDR3 is TGTGCCAGCAGCTTTACTGGGAGCGCGGATACGCAGTATTTT. It encodes CASSFTGSADTQYF.

This clone was seen once. The chain is built from TRBV11-2 and TRBJ2-2; D is perhaps TRBD1 (5 bases). V was trimmed by 2 bases and J by 2 bases, leaving 12 bases between them. There are 16 residues in the CDR3. CDR1 SGHAT and CDR2 FQNNGV come from the germline V gene. The CDR3 nucleotides are TGTGCCAGCAGCTTAAAACAGGCCCTAAACACCGGGGAGCTGTTTTTT. Translation gives CASSLKQALNTGELFF.

The rearrangement joins TRBV5-1 to TRBJ1-4, with 9 bases lining up with TRBD1. V trimming: 5 bases; J trimming: 5 bases; junction bases outside the gene matches: 10. There are 16 residues in the CDR3. The germline V gene encodes CDR1 SGHRS and CDR2 YFSETQ. CDR3 in amino acids: CASRSGTGIYNEKLFF. The DNA of the CDR3 is TGCGCCAGCAGATCCGGGACAGGGATCTACAATGAAAAACTGTTTTTT.

This rearrangement joins TRBV5-4 to TRBJ2-3; D call uncertain. Trimming stripped 0 bases from V and 2 bases from J, with 7 bases between. Germline V gene lookup returns CDR1 SGHNT and CDR2 YYREEE (reference sequence). The CDR3 runs to 14 residues. The CDR3 bases are TGTGCCAGCAGCTTGGGTATATCCACAGATACGCAGTATTTT. It yields the protein CASSLGISTDTQYF. Full variable domain (remainder filled in from reference TRBV5-4 and TRBJ2-3): ETGVTQSPTHLIKTRGQQVTLRCSSQSGHNTVSWYQQALGQGPQFIFQYYREEENGRGNFPPRFSGLQFPNYSSELNVNALELDDSALYLCASSLGISTDTQYFGPGTRLTVL.

This clone was observed many times. Other DNA sequences in this sample translate to the same CDR3. CDR3 in DNA: TGTGCCAGCAGCCCCCCCTCGGGGATCACAGATACGCAGTATTTT. The encoded protein is CASSPPSGITDTQYF. The genes are TRBV28 and TRBJ2-3; possible D gene TRBD2, 5 bases. Germline CDR1 MDHEN, CDR2 SYDVKM. CDR3 length: 15 amino acids. V was shortened by 6 bases and J by 2 bases, with 15 bases between the two germline ends.

This clone was detected ten times or more. V gene TRBV29-1 combines with J gene TRBJ2-6; no definite D call. The CDR3 loop spans 11 amino acids. With 1 base removed from V and 8 bases from J, the gap between germline ends came to 3 bases. The V gene's germline CDR1 is SQVTM and CDR2 ANQGSEA. CDR3 bases: TGCAGCGTTGAAGCGTCCAACGTCCTGACTTTC. This codes for CSVEASNVLTF.

The V call is TRBV20-1, the J call TRBJ1-1; D gene ambiguous. This CDR3 spans 11 amino acids. The V end lost 1 base, the J end lost 9 bases, and 9 bases lay between the germline ends. The germline V gene has CDR1 DFQATT and CDR2 SNEGSKA (reference sequence). The DNA of the CDR3 is TGCAGTGCTAGAGTACCGGGGAAAGCTTTCTTT. Amino acids: CSARVPGKAFF.

J is TRBJ2-1 and V is TRBV7-8, with a weak D call TRBD2 (6 bases). The germline V and J ends were trimmed by 3 bases and 0 bases, with 12 bases remaining between them. CDR1 and CDR2 from the germline V gene are SGHVS and FQNEAQ. The CDR3 is made up of 16 amino acids. CDR3 sequence (DNA): TGTGCCAGCAGCTTTATTTCGCGGGACTCCTACAATGAGCAGTTCTTC. Amino acid sequence: CASSFISRDSYNEQFF.

The CDR3 nucleotides read TGTGCCAGCAGCGTGGGACTAGCGGGAGGGAATGAGCAGTTCTTC. Translating it yields CASSVGLAGGNEQFF. The chain couples TRBV7-2 to TRBJ2-1; 16 nucleotides align to TRBD2. The CDR3 length is 15 residues. Trimming cost V 5 bases and J 7 bases; bases outside gene matches: 2. The germline gives CDR1 SGHTA, CDR2 FQGNSA. The full variable domain, with the rest looked up from reference TRBV7-2 and TRBJ2-1, is GAGVSQSPSNKVTEKGKDVELRCDPISGHTALYWYRQSLGQGLEFLIYFQGNSAPDKSGLPSDRFSAERTGGSVSTLTIQRTQQEDSAVYLCASSVGLAGGNEQFFGPGTRLTVL.

The chain uses TRBV5-6 and TRBJ2-6; no firm D call. This CDR3 has 15 residues. V was cut by 4 bases and J by 2 bases, with 10 bases left in between. The germline gives CDR1 SGHDT, CDR2 YYEEEE. CDR3 DNA: TGTGCCAGCAGCCTCACCTCGGCTGGGGCCAACGTCCTGACTTTC. It codes for CASSLTSAGANVLTF.

The V gene is TRBV7-9, the J gene TRBJ2-2, with no clear D. Trimming took off 5 bases at V and 5 bases at J, with 9 bases between the two ends. The CDR3 extends over 13 amino acids. CDR1 is SEHNR and CDR2 is FQNEAQ in the germline V gene (reference sequence). The CDR3 is CASSPLKTGELFF. Here the CDR3 DNA reads TGTGCCAGCAGCCCTCTAAAGACCGGGGAGCTGTTTTTT.

The chain carries TRBV5-1 and TRBJ1-1; 9 positions agree with TRBD1. The CDR3 sequence is 13 residues long. The ends lost 4 bases at V and 6 bases at J; junction bases unmatched: 4. Germline V gene sequence: CDR1 SGHRS, CDR2 YFSETQ. The CDR3 DNA is TGCGCCAGCAGCCCGGGACAGGGCCCTGAAGCTTTCTTT. It specifies CASSPGQGPEAFF.

V and J are TRBV7-8 and TRBJ2-1; the D gene is possibly TRBD1 (5 bases). V lost 2 bases and J 8 bases, leaving 22 bases between the germline ends. This CDR3 is 17 amino acids long. Germline V gene lookup returns CDR1 SGHVS and CDR2 FQNEAQ. For the CDR3, the DNA is TGTGCCAGCAGCTTAACGACAGCCCAACTCCTAGGGGATGAGCAGTTCTTC. Encoded protein: CASSLTTAQLLGDEQFF.

V usage is TRBV7-2 and J usage is TRBJ1-1, with 9 bases identical to TRBD1. V was clipped by 5 bases and J by 0 bases; unmatched bases: 13. Germline values: CDR1 SGHTA, CDR2 FQGNSA. This CDR3 spans 18 amino acids. The CDR3 spells CASSPSLDRGPMNTEAFF. CDR3 sequence (DNA): TGTGCCAGCAGCCCCAGCCTGGACAGGGGCCCCATGAACACTGAAGCTTTCTTT.

This clone turned up a few times. The V call is TRBV5-1, the J call TRBJ2-5, with unresolved D. The CDR3 runs 9 residues. The germline V gene has CDR1 SGHRS and CDR2 YFSETQ. The CDR3 spells CAEQETQYF. In nucleotides, the CDR3 is TGCGCGGAGCAAGAGACCCAGTACTTC.

The chain combines TRBV7-2 with TRBJ2-5, with TRBD2 matching 11 bases. This CDR3 is built from 15 residues. After removal of 6 bases from V and 1 base from J, the junction contained 4 bases not matched to a gene. Germline assignment: CDR1 SGHTA and CDR2 FQGNSA. CDR3 region: CASRKTSGAQETQYF. CDR3 DNA: TGTGCCAGCAGGAAGACTAGCGGGGCCCAAGAGACCCAGTACTTC.

This chain connects TRBV28 to TRBJ1-6; D gene ambiguous. Trimming stripped 2 bases from V and 6 bases from J, with 14 bases between. This CDR3 is built from 16 residues. Germline-derived CDR1 and CDR2 are MDHEN and SYDVKM. The CDR3 DNA follows: TGTGCCAGCAGTTTAAACCCCAGACTAATTAATTCACCCCTCCACTTT. Translation gives CASSLNPRLINSPLHF. Based on the CDR3 plus reference TRBV28 and TRBJ1-6, the full variable domain is DVKVTQSSRYLVKRTGEKVFLECVQDMDHENMFWYRQDPGLGLRLIYFSYDVKMKEKGDIPEGYSVSREKKERFSLILESASTNQTSMYLCASSLNPRLINSPLHFGNGTRLTVT.